This paragraph reports one TCR beta chain. This entry belongs to a study of cytomegalovirus exposure and HLA in healthy donors. 13 Jbeta primers and 60 Vbeta primers were used for the PCR. Profiled with immunoSEQ multiplex PCR; TCRdb holds only in-frame clones, not every one. This repertoire comprises 60,000 to 65,000 clones; its ten largest clones make up around 3.6%. This CDR3 is built from 14 residues. V trimming: 5 bases; J trimming: 6 bases; junction bases outside the gene matches: 9. CDR1 SGHDT and CDR2 YYEEEE come from the germline V gene. This TCR derives from a woman between 18 and 29 years old in good health and CMV-seronegative. Sequenced input: PBMCs. This chain uses TRBV5-6 with TRBJ1-2, with 8 bases matching TRBD1. In DNA form, the CDR3 reads TGTGCCAGCAGTATTCTGGACAGGGAGGATGGCTACACCTTC. As protein: CASSILDREDGYTF.